This is a list of T cell receptor beta chains from one sample in a study of cytomegalovirus exposure and HLA in healthy donors. The data were produced by immunoSEQ multiplex PCR, yet TCRdb's version contains in-frame clones alone and is incomplete. The sample lists approximately 49,000 clones, about 90% seen once, with more than 1.4% in the top ten. The source material was PBMCs. These receptors were taken from a man younger than 35 in good health and CMV-seronegative. The CDR3 runs from the conserved cysteine through the conserved F or W. A D gene is named only where the DNA matches it firmly. Clone size is shown for a subset of rows, as once, few, many or a class of expanded clone.

>.|.|TRBJ2-7|TRBV4-1|16
TGCGCCAGCAGCCAACTCCACTCAGGGGTGGGTGACGAGCAGTACTTC
CASSQLHSGVGDEQYF
>TRBD1|.|TRBJ1-1|TRBV2|15
TGTGCCAGCAGCCCGGGACAGGGACCCCTCCGGTCCGCTTTCTTT
CASSPGQGPLRSAFF
>TRBD2|.|TRBJ2-3|TRBV7-3|17
TGTGCCAGCAGCCCCACCGGGACTAGCGGGGGCACAGATACGCAGTATTTT
CASSPTGTSGGTDTQYF
>.|.|TRBJ2-5|TRBV14|13
TGTGCCAGCAGCCCCTTAGCGCCGGGGACTTGGTACTTC
CASSPLAPGTWYF
>.|.|TRBJ2-5|TRBV4-3|16
TGCGCCAGCAGCATGTATGACAGGGCGGGGTGGGAGACCCAGTACTTC
CASSMYDRAGWETQYF
>.|.|TRBJ2-1|TRBV7-3|19
TGTGCCAGCAGCTTAACCCCTCCCACCCCACAGAGCTCCTACAATGAGCAGTTCTTC
CASSLTPPTPQSSYNEQFF
>TRBD2|.|TRBJ2-3|TRBV7-2|13
TGTGCCAGCAGCCCAACTAGCGGGAGGAATGAGTATTTT
CASSPTSGRNEYF
>TRBD1|.|TRBJ2-7|TRBV7-8|16
TGTGCCAGCAGCTTAGGACCGGGACAGTCGAGCTACGAGCAGTACTTC
CASSLGPGQSSYEQYF
>.|.|TRBJ2-7|TRBV27|12
TGTGCCAGCAGCCTAATCCAGGGCGAGCAGTACTTC
CASSLIQGEQYF
>TRBD2|.|TRBJ2-1|TRBV10-3|14
TGTGCCATCAGTGGGACTAGCGGGAGAAGAGAGCAGTTCTTC
CAISGTSGRREQFF
>.|.|TRBJ2-5|TRBV7-9|15
TGTGCCAGCAGCTTAGTGCCCAGGGGACAAGAGACCCAGTACTTC
CASSLVPRGQETQYF
>TRBD1|.|TRBJ1-4|TRBV7-9|12
TGTGCCAGCAGCTCGAGACAGGGGGGACTGTTTTTT
CASSSRQGGLFF
>.|.|TRBJ2-1|TRBV9|12
TGTGCCAGCAGCGTAGGGAGCAATGAGCAGTTCTTC
CASSVGSNEQFF
>TRBD2|.|TRBJ2-7|TRBV28|16
TGTGCCAGCAGTCCAACCCGTAGCGGGGTTAATTACGAGCAGTACTTC
CASSPTRSGVNYEQYF
>.|.|TRBJ2-1|TRBV5-1|14
TGCGCCAGCAGCTTGGGTGCAGCCTACAATGAGCAGTTCTTC
CASSLGAAYNEQFF
>.|.|TRBJ2-5|TRBV27|13
TGTGCCAGCGCAAGGACAGAATGGGAGACCCAGTACTTC
CASARTEWETQYF
>.|once|TRBJ1-4|TRBV4-3|15
TGCGCCAGCAGCCAAGATTGGCAGGGCCGTGAAAAACTGTTTTTT
CASSQDWQGREKLFF
>.|medium-sized|TRBJ2-7|TRBV10-1|15
TGCGCCAGCAGTGAGACTAACCCTCTCACCTACGAGCAGTACTTC
CASSETNPLTYEQYF
>TRBD1|.|TRBJ2-1|TRBV6-1|15
TGTGCCAGCAGACTATTAACAGGGGTGATGAATGAGCAGTTCTTC
CASRLLTGVMNEQFF
>.|.|TRBJ2-5|TRBV29-1|16
TGCAGCGGGTTTACGGGAGAGGGAATATCAGGAGAGACCCAGTACTTC
CSGFTGEGISGETQYF
>.|.|TRBJ1-5|TRBV19|13
TGTGCCAGTAGCGCAGGGATTGAGCAGCCCCAGCATTTT
CASSAGIEQPQHF
>.|few|TRBJ1-5|TRBV18|14
TGTGCCAGCTCACCAACAGCTAGCAATCAGCCCCAGCATTTT
CASSPTASNQPQHF
>TRBD1|once|TRBJ2-7|TRBV5-1|13
TGCGCCAGCAGCCCATCGACAGGGAACGAGCAGTACTTC
CASSPSTGNEQYF
>TRBD1|.|TRBJ1-1|TRBV18|13
TGTGCCAGCTCACCGGACAGGGAGGCTGAAGCTTTCTTT
CASSPDREAEAFF
>TRBD2|.|TRBJ2-5|TRBV7-9|12
TGTGCCAGCAGCCGGACTAGACAGACCCAGTACTTC
CASSRTRQTQYF